Below, 20 T cell receptor beta chains from the same sample are listed, as sequenced in a study of T cells in Graves' hyperthyroidism and ophthalmopathy. RNA transcripts served as the template for amplifying TCR beta CDR3 regions. Carried out on the TCR CDR3, a first-round RT-PCR used the HTBI primer set. TCRdb processed the multiplex PCR reads anew with MiXCR; each CDR3 protein has one entry. The table records about 360,000 distinct CDR3 sequences, 25% of them present only once. The sample was blood. The receptors originated from a man over 45 with Graves' hyperthyroidism.

V usage is TRBV3-1 and J usage is TRBJ1-3; D possibly corresponds to TRBD1 (5 bases). This CDR3 has 16 amino acids. Germline values: CDR1 LGHDT, CDR2 YNNKEL (reference sequence). The V end was cut by 4 bases, the J end by 0 bases, with 13 bases between. CDR3 DNA: TGTGCCAGCAGCCTTCGACAGCTCAACTCTGGAAACACCATATATTTT. It is translated as CASSLRQLNSGNTIYF.

This clonotype was seen a few times. The chain combines TRBV12-3 or TRBV12-4 with TRBJ2-7; 10 nucleotides line up with TRBD1. This CDR3 has 17 residues. V was clipped by 8 bases and J by 8 bases; unmatched bases: 21. Here the CDR3 reads CASAFTLTGTGARQQYF. The CDR3 nucleotides are TGTGCCAGCGCTTTTACCTTGACCGGGACAGGGGCTCGACAGCAGTACTTC.

The chain employs TRBV27 and TRBJ2-5, with 11 bases that match TRBD2. Germline-derived CDR1 and CDR2 are MNHEY and SMNVEV (reference sequence). The V gene end was trimmed by 3 bases and the J gene end by 5 bases; junction bases not matched to a gene: 14. This CDR3 comprises 18 residues. This chain's CDR3 is CASSFSSGTSGLWETQYF. Written as DNA, the CDR3 is TGTGCCAGCAGTTTCTCCTCCGGGACTAGCGGCCTCTGGGAGACCCAGTACTTC.

The chain is built from TRBV7-9 and TRBJ2-2, with D perhaps TRBD2 (5 bases). Per the germline V gene, CDR1 is SEHNR and CDR2 is FQNEAQ (reference sequence). The CDR3 spans 15 residues. Trimming removed 5 bases from V and 3 bases from J, with 13 bases in between. The CDR3, as DNA: TGTGCCAGCAGCCTCTACGACGGGGACACCGGGGAGCTGTTTTTT. It encodes CASSLYDGDTGELFF. The full variable domain, completed using reference TRBV7-9 and TRBJ2-2, is DTGVSQNPRHKITKRGQNVTFRCDPISEHNRLYWYRQTLGQGPEFLTYFQNEAQLEKSRLLSDRFSAERPKGSFSTLEIQRTEQGDSAMYLCASSLYDGDTGELFFGEGSRLTVL.

V usage is TRBV6-5 and J usage is TRBJ2-4; 10 nucleotides match TRBD1. Germline V gene sequence: CDR1 MNHEY, CDR2 SVGAGI. J lost 7 bases, V lost 0 bases, and 3 bases had no gene match. The CDR3 sequence is 15 residues long. This chain's CDR3 is CASSYSGTGANIQYF. In nucleotides, the CDR3 is TGTGCCAGCAGTTACTCGGGGACAGGGGCGAACATTCAGTACTTC.

This clonotype was detected many times. This chain joins TRBV28 and TRBJ2-7; D tentatively fits TRBD1 or TRBD2 (5 bases each). The V gene's germline CDR1 is MDHEN and CDR2 SYDVKM. The V end lost 7 bases, the J end lost 7 bases, and 17 bases lay between the germline ends. The CDR3 extends over 13 amino acids. The CDR3 DNA is TGTGCCAGCACGGGGCACCTAATGGGGGAGCAGTACTTC. Encoded protein: CASTGHLMGEQYF.

This clonotype appeared a few times. V is TRBV19 and J is TRBJ1-5, with D perhaps matching TRBD1 (5 bases). The CDR3 has 15 amino acids. CDR1 and CDR2 (germline): LNHDA, SQIVND (reference sequence). The ends were cut back, 6 bases at V and 2 bases at J, with 14 bases in the middle. CDR3 in amino acids: CASSRDGARNQPQHF. The CDR3 DNA reads as TGTGCCAGTAGCCGAGACGGGGCGCGCAATCAGCCCCAGCATTTT.

The V gene is TRBV6-5, the J gene TRBJ2-1; maybe TRBD2 (5 bases). The V end lost 4 bases, the J end lost 10 bases, and 20 bases lay between the germline ends. The CDR3 length is 15 residues. Germline V CDR1 and CDR2: MNHEY, SVGAGI. In DNA, the CDR3 is TGTGCCAGCAGTTTATCTAGCCACCCCTTTAGGGAGCAGTTCTTC. Protein sequence: CASSLSSHPFREQFF.

J is TRBJ1-6 and V is TRBV5-1; possibly TRBD1 for D (6 bases). This CDR3 spans 15 amino acids. Germline V gene lookup returns CDR1 SGHRS and CDR2 YFSETQ. V was pared by 1 base and J by 4 bases, with 9 bases between. The CDR3 loop is CASSLRQGYNSPLHF. Here the CDR3 DNA reads TGCGCCAGCAGCTTGAGGCAGGGGTATAATTCACCCCTCCACTTT.

The V and J genes are TRBV20-1 and TRBJ2-1; possible D gene TRBD2, 5 bases. The CDR3 is 15 amino acids. Germline CDR1 and CDR2: DFQATT and SNEGSKA (reference sequence). Between the trimmed V and J ends, which lost 0 bases and 5 bases, there was a span of 14 bases. DNA of the CDR3: TGCAGTGCTAGAGAGCGGAGACTACCCAACAATGAGCAGTTCTTC. As protein: CSARERRLPNNEQFF.

This clonotype has at least ten counts. This rearrangement joins TRBV7-8 to TRBJ2-7; no clear D. The V and J ends lost 5 bases and 2 bases respectively, with 13 bases between them. This CDR3 comprises 14 residues. Germline assignment: CDR1 SGHVS and CDR2 FQNEAQ. The chain's CDR3 is CASSPSTRPYEQYF. In DNA, the CDR3 is TGTGCCAGCAGCCCTTCAACGAGGCCCTACGAGCAGTACTTC. The full variable domain, its missing parts supplied by reference TRBV7-8 and TRBJ2-7, is GAGVSQSPRYKVAKRGQDVALRCDPISGHVSLFWYQQALGQGPEFLTYFQNEAQLDKSGLPSDRFFAERPEGSVSTLKIQRTQQEDSAVYLCASSPSTRPYEQYFGPGTRLTVT.

The chain is built from TRBV18 and TRBJ1-5; tentatively, D is TRBD1 (6 bases). There are 14 residues in the CDR3. V was trimmed by 2 bases and J by 7 bases, leaving 12 bases between them. Per the germline V gene, CDR1 is KGHSH and CDR2 is LQKENI. This chain's CDR3 is CASSPDTQGQPQHF. The DNA of the CDR3 is TGTGCCAGCTCACCAGACACTCAGGGGCAGCCCCAGCATTTT.

The J gene is TRBJ1-5, the V gene TRBV3-1, with TRBD1 matching 12 bases. With 5 bases clipped from V and 6 bases from J, the junction kept 5 bases outside the gene matches. The CDR3 covers 15 residues. Germline values: CDR1 LGHDT, CDR2 YNNKEL (reference sequence). CDR3 in amino acids: CASSSGTGGIQPQHF. The CDR3 bases are TGTGCCAGCAGCTCCGGGACAGGGGGCATTCAGCCCCAGCATTTT.

V and J are TRBV14 and TRBJ2-1; TRBD2 matches 10 bases. There are 14 residues in the CDR3. Losses at the gene ends were 5 bases for V and 6 bases for J; bases not matched to a gene: 4. The germline CDR1 and CDR2 sequences are SGHDN and FVKESK. CDR3 sequence (DNA): TGTGCCAGCAGCATCGTAGCGGGAGGCAATGAGCAGTTCTTC. Translation: CASSIVAGGNEQFF.

The V call is TRBV6-1, the J call TRBJ2-5; 9 bases are shared with TRBD2. The germline gives CDR1 MNHNS, CDR2 SASEGT. J was trimmed by 7 bases and V by 7 bases; bases with no gene match: 13. This CDR3 has 15 residues. The CDR3 reads CASNSLGLALGTQYF. CDR3 DNA: TGTGCCAGCAACTCTCTTGGACTAGCGCTGGGGACCCAGTACTTC.

The chain links TRBV6-1 to TRBJ2-1, with 8 bases identical to TRBD2. The germline V gene has CDR1 MNHNS and CDR2 SASEGT. The J segment lost 4 bases and the V segment lost 2 bases, leaving 7 bases of the junction unmatched. This CDR3 contains 16 residues. Here the CDR3 DNA reads TGTGCCAGCAGTGAAAGCTCTAGCGGGTTTTACAATGAGCAGTTCTTC. Protein sequence: CASSESSSGFYNEQFF.

The rearrangement joins TRBV7-9 to TRBJ1-4, with a weak D call TRBD1 (6 bases). Germline V CDR1 and CDR2: SEHNR, FQNEAQ (reference sequence). CDR3 length: 15 residues. V lost 5 bases, J lost 7 bases, and 17 bases lay in between. CDR3 in DNA: TGTGCCAGCAGCCCCCCGACAGGACCAATTGAAAAACTGTTTTTT. Amino acids: CASSPPTGPIEKLFF.

The chain uses TRBV12-3 or TRBV12-4 and TRBJ1-3; D might be TRBD1 (5 bases). The CDR3 consists of 14 residues. The ends were cut back, 5 bases at V and 1 base at J, with 9 bases in the middle. The CDR3 is CASSPWTSGNTIYF. CDR3 coding DNA: TGTGCCAGCAGTCCCTGGACATCTGGAAACACCATATATTTT.

V is TRBV30 and J is TRBJ2-7, with TRBD1 matching 7 bases. The CDR3 is made up of 13 amino acids. V shed 4 bases and J 3 bases; nucleotides not matched to a gene: 6. The germline V gene encodes CDR1 GTSNPN and CDR2 SVGIG (reference sequence). CDR3 sequence: CAWNPRQGYEQYF. Here the CDR3 DNA reads TGTGCCTGGAACCCCCGACAGGGCTACGAGCAGTACTTC.

This chain connects TRBV19 to TRBJ2-2; no definite D call. Germline loops: CDR1 LNHDA, CDR2 SQIVND (reference sequence). The V end was cut by 6 bases, the J end by 0 bases, with 8 bases between. The CDR3 extends over 14 amino acids. CDR3 nucleotide sequence: TGTGCCAGTAGAGGCACTACGAACACCGGGGAGCTGTTTTTT. Protein sequence: CASRGTTNTGELFF.